This T cell receptor (beta chain) emerged from a study of type 1 regulatory T cells. In the study overall: T-allo10 is a Tr1-enriched, alloantigen-specific CD4 T cell product made in vitro.

Worth noting for this clonotype: Likely a read error: the CDR3 ends without its conserved phenylalanine or tryptophan.

TCRdb recomputed calls from the reads with MiXCR, one row per CDR3 protein. The sample has 88,000 or so distinct CDR3 sequences; around a third are singletons. The CDR3 totals 15 residues. Germline CDR1 and CDR2: SGHTA and FQGTGA. Trimming took off 2 bases at V and 4 bases at J, with 12 bases between the two ends. The chain has TRBV7-3 and TRBJ2-1; D is perhaps TRBD2 (5 bases). Sequencing input: CD4+ T cells, either the whole sample or a sorted fraction (not recorded which). This TCR was sampled from a human donor in good health. Here the CDR3 DNA reads TGTGCCAGCAGCTTACAGCCAGCGGTGTACAATGAGCAGTTCGTC. As protein: CASSLQPAVYNEQFV.